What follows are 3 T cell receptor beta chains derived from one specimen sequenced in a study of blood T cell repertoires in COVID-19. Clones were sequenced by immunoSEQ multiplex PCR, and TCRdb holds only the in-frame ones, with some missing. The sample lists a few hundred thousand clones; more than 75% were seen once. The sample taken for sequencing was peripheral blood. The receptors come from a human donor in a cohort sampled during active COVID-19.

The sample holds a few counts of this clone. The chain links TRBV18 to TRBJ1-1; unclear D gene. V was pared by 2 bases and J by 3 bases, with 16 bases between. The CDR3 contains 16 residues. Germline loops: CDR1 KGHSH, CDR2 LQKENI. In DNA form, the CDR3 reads TGTGCCAGCTCACCAATGGCAGCCCGGCGGCACACTGAAGCTTTCTTT. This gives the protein CASSPMAARRHTEAFF.

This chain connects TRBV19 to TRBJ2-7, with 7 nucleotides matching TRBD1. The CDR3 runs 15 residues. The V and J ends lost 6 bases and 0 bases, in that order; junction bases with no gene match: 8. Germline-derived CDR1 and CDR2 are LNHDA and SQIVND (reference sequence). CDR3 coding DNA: TGTGCCAGTAGCCGATCCGGGACAGTCTCCTACGAGCAGTACTTC. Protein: CASSRSGTVSYEQYF.

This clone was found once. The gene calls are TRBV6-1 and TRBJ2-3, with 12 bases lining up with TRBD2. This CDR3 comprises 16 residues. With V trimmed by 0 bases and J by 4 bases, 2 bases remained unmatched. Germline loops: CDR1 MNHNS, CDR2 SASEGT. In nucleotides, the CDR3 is TGTGCCAGCAGTGAAGCGGCTAGCGGGGGGGCAGATACGCAGTATTTT. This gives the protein CASSEAASGGADTQYF.